This TCR beta chain was identified in a study of blood T cell repertoires in COVID-19 (dated by TCRdb to 2018 to 2020). The study in broad terms: Collaborator samples came from the United States, Italy and Spain and covered acute and convalescent phases of COVID-19. The sample metadata nearly always contained a de-identified subject ID, COVID-19 status, age in years and sex. The samples were drawn from two sources: the first 160 participants of the ongoing ImmuneRACE study, and 1,254 subjects contributed by 6 global collaborators. The material from the prospective study consisted of cDNA or gDNA derived from T cells, B-cell-depleted T cells, or PBMCs. Deeply sampled blood TCRbeta repertoires from subjects exposed to, actively infected with, or recovered from COVID-19 were included in the dataset. Where available, HLA class I and class II types were taken from metadata supplied by the sample provider and were not determined by assay-based typing. The repertoires were released in a freely available public database intended as a resource for research on the immune response to SARS-CoV-2. Overall results and qualifications from the work: How much clinical and demographic metadata was included differed by source and by participant, and the metadata was provided uncurated.

Deletion took 3 bases off V and 12 bases off J, with a span of 15 bases between the germline ends. CDR1 is given as MGHRA and CDR2 as YSYEKL, both from the germline V gene. Counted from cysteine to phenylalanine, this CDR3 has 13 amino acids. This entry keeps only the CDR3 DNA: 39 bases, framed from base 1. Of note for this clone: The clone's antigen remains unknown. Per-base qualities were not stored, and no clone one base away is much larger.

TCRbeta CDR3 regions were amplified from genomic DNA by means of the immunoSEQ Assay, a bias-controlled multiplex PCR. As for the original processing: Within the assay, amplification of reference gene primers was used to estimate how many nucleated cells each sample contained. To quantify the absolute abundance of each unique TCRbeta CDR3 rearrangement, sequence reads were collapsed and filtered. For each sample, productive Simpson clonality was calculated as the square root of Simpson's diversity index across productive rearrangements. TCRdb mirrors the immuneACCESS table, restricted to in-frame sequences. Some clones are absent from its copies; in checked studies, under half trace to an unresolved V gene, and the reason for the others is unknown. V, J and clone size are those of that table, while D and trimming were read from the DNA. The sample table lists around 150,000 clones, roughly nine tenths of them with a count of one. The top ten clonotypes cover about 2.6% of the sample.

Whole blood was collected in K2EDTA tubes by collaborating institutions according to the institutions' own protocols. For TCRbeta analysis, collaborator samples were shipped as frozen whole blood, as isolated PBMCs, or as DNA extracted from either sample type. What was sequenced was peripheral blood. The TCR originated in a man in his 60s with acute or convalescent COVID-19. The V gene is TRBV4-1 and the J gene is TRBJ2-1; no D segment can be confidently identified. The CDR3 corresponds to CASSHPDSAGQFF. Here is the DNA: TGCGCCAGCAGCCATCCTGATTCCGCCGGGCAGTTCTTC.